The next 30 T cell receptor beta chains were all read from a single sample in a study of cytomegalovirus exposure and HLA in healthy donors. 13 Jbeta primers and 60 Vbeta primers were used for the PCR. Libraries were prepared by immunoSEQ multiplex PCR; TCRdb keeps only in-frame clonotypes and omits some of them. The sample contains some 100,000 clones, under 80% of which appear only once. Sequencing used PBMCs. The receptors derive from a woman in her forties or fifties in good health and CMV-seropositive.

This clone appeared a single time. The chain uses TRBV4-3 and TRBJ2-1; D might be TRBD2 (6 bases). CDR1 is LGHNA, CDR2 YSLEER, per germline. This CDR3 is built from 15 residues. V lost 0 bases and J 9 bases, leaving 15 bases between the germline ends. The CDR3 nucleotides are TGCGCCAGCAGCCAAGAAGGCGCGGGGTTTAGTGAGCAGTTCTTC. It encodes CASSQEGAGFSEQFF.

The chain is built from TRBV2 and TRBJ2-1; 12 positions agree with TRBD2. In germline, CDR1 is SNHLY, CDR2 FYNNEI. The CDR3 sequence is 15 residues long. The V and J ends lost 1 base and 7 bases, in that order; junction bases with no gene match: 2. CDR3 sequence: CASSEGLAGVNEQFF. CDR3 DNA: TGTGCCAGCAGTGAAGGACTAGCGGGAGTGAATGAGCAGTTCTTC.

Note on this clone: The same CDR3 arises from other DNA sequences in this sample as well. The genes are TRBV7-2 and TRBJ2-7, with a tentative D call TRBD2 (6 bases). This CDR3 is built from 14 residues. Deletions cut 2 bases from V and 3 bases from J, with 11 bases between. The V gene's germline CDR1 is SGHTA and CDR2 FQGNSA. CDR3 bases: TGTGCCAGCAGCTTAAACCCCGGGAGCTACGAGCAGTACTTC. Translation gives CASSLNPGSYEQYF.

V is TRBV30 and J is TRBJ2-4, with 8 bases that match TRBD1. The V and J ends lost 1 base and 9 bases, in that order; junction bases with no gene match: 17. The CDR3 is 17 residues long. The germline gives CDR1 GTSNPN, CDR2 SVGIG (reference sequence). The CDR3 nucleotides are TGTGCCTGGAGTGCCCAACGAACCGGGACAGGTGGAGGCATTCAGTACTTC. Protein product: CAWSAQRTGTGGGIQYF. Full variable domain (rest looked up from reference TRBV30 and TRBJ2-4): SQTIHQWPATLVQPVGSPLSLECTVEGTSNPNLYWYRQAAGRGLQLLFYSVGIGQISSEVPQNLSASRPQDRQFILSSKKLLLSDSGFYLCAWSAQRTGTGGGIQYFGAGTRLSVL.

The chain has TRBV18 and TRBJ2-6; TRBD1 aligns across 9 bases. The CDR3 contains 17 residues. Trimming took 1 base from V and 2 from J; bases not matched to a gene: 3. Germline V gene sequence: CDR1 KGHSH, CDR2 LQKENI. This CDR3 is CASSPRQGVAGANVLTF. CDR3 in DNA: TGTGCCAGCTCACCACGACAGGGGGTGGCTGGGGCCAACGTCCTGACTTTC.

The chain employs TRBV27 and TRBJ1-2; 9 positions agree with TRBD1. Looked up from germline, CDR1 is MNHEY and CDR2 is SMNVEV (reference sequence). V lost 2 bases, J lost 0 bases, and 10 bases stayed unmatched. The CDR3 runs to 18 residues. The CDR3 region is CASSLATGGSIPNYGYTF. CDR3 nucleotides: TGTGCCAGCAGTTTAGCTACAGGGGGCTCGATTCCTAACTATGGCTACACCTTC.

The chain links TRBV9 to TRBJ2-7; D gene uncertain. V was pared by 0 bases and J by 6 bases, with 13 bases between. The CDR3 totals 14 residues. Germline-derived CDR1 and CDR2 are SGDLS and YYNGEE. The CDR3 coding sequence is TGTGCCAGCAGCGTAGCAGTCCTGCCCATCGAGCAGTACTTC. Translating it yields CASSVAVLPIEQYF. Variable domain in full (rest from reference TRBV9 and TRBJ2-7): DSGVTQTPKHLITATGQRVTLRCSPRSGDLSVYWYQQSLDQGLQFLIQYYNGEERAKGNILERFSAQQFPDLHSELNLSSLELGDSALYFCASSVAVLPIEQYFGPGTRLTVT.

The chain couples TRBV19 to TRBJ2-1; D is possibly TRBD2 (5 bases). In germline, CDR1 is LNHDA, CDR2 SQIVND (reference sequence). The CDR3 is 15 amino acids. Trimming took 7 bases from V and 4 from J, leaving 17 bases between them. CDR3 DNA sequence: TGTGCCAGTACCCTTCGCGAGGGCCCTTACAATGAGCAGTTCTTC. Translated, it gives CASTLREGPYNEQFF.

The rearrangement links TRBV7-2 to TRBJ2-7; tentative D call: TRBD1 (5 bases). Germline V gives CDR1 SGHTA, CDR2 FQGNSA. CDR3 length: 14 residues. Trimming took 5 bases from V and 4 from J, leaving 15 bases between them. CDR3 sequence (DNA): TGTGCCAGCAGCCGGAGTCAGGGATCTTACGAGCAGTACTTC. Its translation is CASSRSQGSYEQYF.

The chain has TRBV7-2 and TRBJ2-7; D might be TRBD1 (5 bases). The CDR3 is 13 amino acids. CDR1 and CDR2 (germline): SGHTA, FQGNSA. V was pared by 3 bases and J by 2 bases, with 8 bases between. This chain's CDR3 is CASSFGQTYEQYF. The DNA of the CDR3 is TGTGCCAGCAGCTTTGGACAAACCTACGAGCAGTACTTC.

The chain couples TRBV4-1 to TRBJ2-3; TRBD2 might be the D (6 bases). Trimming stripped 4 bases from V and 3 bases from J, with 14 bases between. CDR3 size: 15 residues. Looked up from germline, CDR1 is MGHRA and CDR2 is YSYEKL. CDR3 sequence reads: CASSPQWSGTDTQYF. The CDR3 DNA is TGCGCCAGCAGCCCCCAGTGGAGCGGGACAGATACGCAGTATTTT.

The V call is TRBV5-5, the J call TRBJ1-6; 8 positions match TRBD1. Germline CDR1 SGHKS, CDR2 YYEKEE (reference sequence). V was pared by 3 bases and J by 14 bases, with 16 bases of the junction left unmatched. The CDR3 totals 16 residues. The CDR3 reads CASSYSLGQGNQALHF. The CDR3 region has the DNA TGTGCCAGCAGCTACTCCCTTGGACAGGGTAATCAGGCCCTCCACTTT.

The CDR3, as DNA: TGTGCCAGCAGTGAAGTGGCACCAGGAGGCTACACCTTC. The encoded protein is CASSEVAPGGYTF. The rearrangement uses TRBV2 and TRBJ1-2, with unresolved D. This CDR3 region has 13 residues. The V gene's germline CDR1 is SNHLY and CDR2 FYNNEI. Trimming removed 1 base at V and 8 bases at J, with 11 bases between.

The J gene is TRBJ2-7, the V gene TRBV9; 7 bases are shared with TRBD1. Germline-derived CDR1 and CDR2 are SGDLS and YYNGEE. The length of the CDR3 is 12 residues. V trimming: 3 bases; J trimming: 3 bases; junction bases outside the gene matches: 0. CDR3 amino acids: CASSGDSYEQYF. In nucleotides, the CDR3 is TGTGCCAGCAGCGGGGACAGCTACGAGCAGTACTTC.

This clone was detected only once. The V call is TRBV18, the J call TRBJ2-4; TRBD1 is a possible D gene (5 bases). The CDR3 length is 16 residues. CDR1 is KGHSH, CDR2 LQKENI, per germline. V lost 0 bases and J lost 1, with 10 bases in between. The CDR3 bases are TGTGCCAGCTCACCACCGCCAGGGTGGGCCAAAAACATTCAGTACTTC. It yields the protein CASSPPPGWAKNIQYF.

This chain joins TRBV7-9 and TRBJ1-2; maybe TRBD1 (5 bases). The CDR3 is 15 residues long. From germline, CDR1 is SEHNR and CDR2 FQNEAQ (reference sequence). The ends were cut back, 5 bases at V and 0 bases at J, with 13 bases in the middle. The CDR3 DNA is TGTGCCAGCAGCCCGCCGGGGGGAGCTAACTATGGCTACACCTTC. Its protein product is CASSPPGGANYGYTF.

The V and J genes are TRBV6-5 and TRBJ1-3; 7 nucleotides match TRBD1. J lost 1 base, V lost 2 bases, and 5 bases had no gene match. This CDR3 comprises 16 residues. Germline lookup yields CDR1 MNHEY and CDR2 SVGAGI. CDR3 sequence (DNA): TGTGCCAGCAGTTACACAGGGGCAGGTTCTGGAAACACCATATATTTT. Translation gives CASSYTGAGSGNTIYF.

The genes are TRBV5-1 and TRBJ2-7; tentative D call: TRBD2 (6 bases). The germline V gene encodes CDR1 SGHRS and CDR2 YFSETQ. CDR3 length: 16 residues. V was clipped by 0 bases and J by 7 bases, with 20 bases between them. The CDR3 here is CASSLGGYGSYGEQYF. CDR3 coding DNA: TGCGCCAGCAGCTTGGGGGGCTACGGGAGCTACGGAGAGCAGTACTTC.

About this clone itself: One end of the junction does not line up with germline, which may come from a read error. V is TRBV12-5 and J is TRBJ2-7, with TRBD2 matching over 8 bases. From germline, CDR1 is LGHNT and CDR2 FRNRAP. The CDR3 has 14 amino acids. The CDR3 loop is CASGLVLTSGEVRF. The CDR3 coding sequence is TGTGCTAGTGGTTTGGTACTCACTAGCGGAGAGGTCCGCTTC.

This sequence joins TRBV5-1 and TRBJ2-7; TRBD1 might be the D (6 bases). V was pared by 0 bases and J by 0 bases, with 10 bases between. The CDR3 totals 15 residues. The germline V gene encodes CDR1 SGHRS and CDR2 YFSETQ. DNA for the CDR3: TGCGCCAGCAGCTTGGTTACAGGGAGCTCCTACGAGCAGTACTTC. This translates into CASSLVTGSSYEQYF.

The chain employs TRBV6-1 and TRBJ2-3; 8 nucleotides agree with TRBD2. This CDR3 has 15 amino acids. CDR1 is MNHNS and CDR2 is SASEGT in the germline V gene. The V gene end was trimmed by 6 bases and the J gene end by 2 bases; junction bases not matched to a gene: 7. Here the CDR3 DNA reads TGTGCCAGCAGGGAGACTAGCGTTTACACAGATACGCAGTATTTT. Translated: CASRETSVYTDTQYF.

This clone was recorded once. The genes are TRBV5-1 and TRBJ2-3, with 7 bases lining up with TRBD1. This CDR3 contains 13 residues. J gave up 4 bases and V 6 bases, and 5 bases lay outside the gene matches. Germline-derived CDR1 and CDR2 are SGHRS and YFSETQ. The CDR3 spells CASNPTGADTQYF. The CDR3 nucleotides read TGCGCCAGCAACCCCACAGGGGCAGATACGCAGTATTTT.

The CDR3 DNA reads as TGTGCCAGCAGTGAGCGGGGTTTTGGAAACACCATATATTTT. Translating gives CASSERGFGNTIYF. This chain connects TRBV6-4 to TRBJ1-3; unclear D gene. V shed 3 bases and J shed 3 bases, with 9 bases lying between them. CDR1 and CDR2 from the germline V gene are MRHNA and SNTAGT. This CDR3 is built from 14 residues.

The CDR3 DNA follows: TGTGCCAGCAGTGGGACACCGGATAGCAATCAGCCCCAGCATTTT. Translating gives CASSGTPDSNQPQHF. The chain recombines TRBV6-6 with TRBJ1-5; perhaps TRBD1 as D (6 bases). V shed 5 bases and J shed 0 bases, with 11 bases lying between them. CDR3 length: 15 residues. Germline V gives CDR1 MNHNY, CDR2 SVGAGI (reference sequence).

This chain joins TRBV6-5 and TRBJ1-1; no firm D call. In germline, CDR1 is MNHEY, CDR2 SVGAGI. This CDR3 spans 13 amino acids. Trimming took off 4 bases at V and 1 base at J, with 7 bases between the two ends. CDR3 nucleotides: TGTGCCAGCAGTTTATTACAGAACACTGAAGCTTTCTTT. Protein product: CASSLLQNTEAFF.

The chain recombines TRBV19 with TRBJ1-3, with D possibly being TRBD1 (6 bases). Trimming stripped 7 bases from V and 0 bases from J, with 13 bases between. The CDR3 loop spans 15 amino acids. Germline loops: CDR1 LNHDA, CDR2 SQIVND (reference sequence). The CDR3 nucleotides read TGTGCCAGTAACCGACAGGCTTCCTCTGGAAACACCATATATTTT. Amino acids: CASNRQASSGNTIYF.

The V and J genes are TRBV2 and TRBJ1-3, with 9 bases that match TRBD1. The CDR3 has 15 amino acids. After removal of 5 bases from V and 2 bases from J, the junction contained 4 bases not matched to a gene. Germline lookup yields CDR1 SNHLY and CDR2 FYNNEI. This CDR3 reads CASSPRTGAGNTIYF. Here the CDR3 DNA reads TGTGCCAGCAGTCCAAGGACAGGGGCTGGAAACACCATATATTTT.

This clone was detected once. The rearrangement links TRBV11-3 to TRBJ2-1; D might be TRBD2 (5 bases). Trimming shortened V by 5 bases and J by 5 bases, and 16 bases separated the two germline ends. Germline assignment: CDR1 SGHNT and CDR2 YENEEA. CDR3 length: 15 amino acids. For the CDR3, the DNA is TGTGCCAGCAGCCCCCGGGGAGCTTTAAACAATGAGCAGTTCTTC. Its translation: CASSPRGALNNEQFF.

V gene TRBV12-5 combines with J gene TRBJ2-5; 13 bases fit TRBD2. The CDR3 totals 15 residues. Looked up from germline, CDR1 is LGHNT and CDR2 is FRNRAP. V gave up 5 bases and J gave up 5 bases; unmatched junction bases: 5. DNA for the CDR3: TGTGCTAGTGGTCTAGAGGGACTAGCGGGGGAGACCCAGTACTTC. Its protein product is CASGLEGLAGETQYF.

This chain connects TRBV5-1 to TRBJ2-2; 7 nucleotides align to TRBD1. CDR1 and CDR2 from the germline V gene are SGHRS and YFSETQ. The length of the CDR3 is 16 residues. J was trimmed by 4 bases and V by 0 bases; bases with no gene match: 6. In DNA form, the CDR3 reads TGCGCCAGCAGCTTGGTGGCAGGGGGTGGCACCGGGGAGCTGTTTTTT. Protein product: CASSLVAGGGTGELFF.